This TCR beta chain was sequenced during a study of cytomegalovirus exposure and HLA in healthy donors (dated by TCRdb to the late 2010s). Study-wide context: An earlier analysis of several hundred of the donors reported more than 250 Gb of sequence data and 100 million to 140 million unique TCR beta sequences from 150 million to 200 million T cells. Roughly 5 DR-DQ haplotypes were handled as single units for association and clustering because linkage in the cohort was strong. In a later analysis, previously published TCR beta repertoires from 666 donors were re-analyzed and high-resolution HLA genotyping was added so that TCR occurrence patterns could be studied. Every discovery cohort repertoire had been produced on one sequencing platform. High-throughput TCR immunosequencing, statistical association of individual TCRs with disease status, and machine learning were combined to predict cytomegalovirus infection status. The study profiled the T cell repertoires of approximately 700 subjects by immunosequencing and related them to cytomegalovirus serostatus. Besides the first cohort of some 670 subjects, a separate validation cohort made up of 120 different subjects was used. To decide whether each TCR beta V gene segment behaved as functional or pseudogenic, an earlier analysis of approximately 600 of the donors relied on high-throughput TCR beta sequencing. Of the 300 to 450 genotyped donors, 75% to 85% were placed in the genetic ancestry cluster associated with self-reported Caucasian donors. Class I and class II HLA loci were covered by the typing at four-digit resolution. Roughly 300 gigabases of sequencing data and approximately 92 million unique TCR sequences made up an early release that covered fewer than 650 HLA-typed donors. Across 300 to 400 genotyped donors of the cohort, an average of about 240,000 unique TCR beta nucleotide sequences per donor were sequenced, and 15% to 20% of those sequences were non-productive. Genome-wide SNP genotypes for about three fifths of the 666 donors were used in a later genetic analysis, which treated that subset as a discovery cohort. The later analysis used no new phenotypic data to find candidate immune exposures, relying instead on TCR beta sequences and their occurrence across donors. The study aimed to test whether signatures of past pathogen exposure could be identified by cataloging public T cell receptors. The number of typed donors differed by locus: about 620-640 for A, B, C, DRB1 and DQB1; 500 to 550 for DQA1; 606 for DPA1; and roughly 470 for DPB1. Alongside the repertoire data, information on donor age, sex, ethnicity and CMV serostatus was compiled.

The sample holds one count of this clone. The target of this receptor is not known. The input lacks base qualities; no much larger clone sits a single base away. Library generation was performed with the immunoSEQ multiplex PCR assay. For the multiplex PCR, a mixture combining 60 forward primers for TCR Vbeta segments and 13 reverse primers for TCR Jbeta segments was used. A multiplex PCR assay on genomic DNA amplified the CDR3 region of rearranged TCR beta genes. The Illumina HiSeq System was used to sequence the amplified TCR beta libraries as 87-base-pair reads. From the authors' description of their analysis: Across the roughly 700 repertoires, a later analysis counted some 81 million unique TCR beta chains, roughly 11 million of which were shared by at least two donors. A nearest-neighbor algorithm error-corrected the raw reads and collapsed the reads into unique sequences, merging closely related sequences to remove PCR and sequencing errors. To assign V, D and J gene segments, CDR3 sequences were aligned to IMGT reference sequences. For a sequence to be retained, at least a six-nucleotide match to both a V gene segment and a J gene segment was required. Rearrangements were classified as productive when the CDR3 lacked stop codons and remained in frame with V and J, and all other rearrangements were classified as non-productive. CDR3 was defined according to IMGT convention as the region running from the second conserved V-encoded cysteine to the conserved J-encoded phenylalanine. Sequences without an unambiguous match to a single V gene segment were excluded from the earlier analysis of a few hundred of the donors. An earlier analysis of over 450 of the donors classified V segments as functional when productive rearrangements were above 56.7% and as segregating when the standard deviation between donors was above 5%. A statistical classification framework was developed to diagnose cytomegalovirus status using the catalog of TCR beta chain sequences. A later analysis assigned V and J genes by comparing TCR nucleotide sequences with IMGT/GENE-DB human TR gene sequences. A later analysis assigned CDR3 sequences and most-parsimonious VDJ recombination scenarios with the TCRdist pipeline. In a later analysis, each TCR beta chain was defined by its CDR3 amino acid sequence together with its V-gene family, and reads without a unique V-gene family were excluded. In a later analysis, 550 to 650 highly shared, low-generation-probability nucleotide sequences were removed to address suspected cross-contamination and a sequencing artifact. A later analysis calculated a clonal expansion index for each public chain from normalized within-repertoire ranks of inferred template counts. In a later analysis, generation probabilities were computed using a VDJ recombination model fitted to out-of-frame rearrangements, and the results were checked against IGoR. A later analysis scored TCR-TCR, TCR-HLA and TCR-CMV co-occurrence with hypergeometric tests, applying a repertoire-size bias correction to TCR pairs. A later analysis estimated false discovery rates by permuting HLA or CMV assignments 20 times. In a later analysis, co-occurring TCRs were grouped with DBSCAN, and TCRdist sequence similarity was added when clustering was performed within HLA-allele-positive subsets. Co-occurrence clustering excluded repertoires with fewer than 30,000 or more than 120,000 public chains, plus five with anomalous nucleotide sharing. Imported from immuneACCESS, the table was reduced by TCRdb to in-frame sequences with V and J called. These copies leave out some clones; in studies compared against another copy, an unresolved V gene accounts for under half, and the cause of the remainder is not known. D and trimming come from the DNA, and the V and J calls and clone size come from that table. The sample data list roughly 120,000 clones, and 82% of these were observed just once. 1.4% to 1.5% of the sample is taken by the ten largest.

For this chain, trimming is 0 bases at the V end and 11 bases at the J end, and the number of junction bases without a gene match is 2. From a lookup of the germline V gene, CDR1 and CDR2 are MRHNA and SNTAGT. The CDR3 numbers 12 residues from cysteine through phenylalanine. Only the CDR3 portion is preserved as DNA: 36 bases, with reading frame beginning at the first base. The cohort comprised fewer than 750 healthy bone marrow donors. At the time of sampling, every cohort member was nominally healthy, though immune exposures that went unrecorded were likely present. The donor was CMV seronegative and was included in the group of 352 seronegative cohort members. A peripheral blood sample was provided by each donor, and peripheral blood mononuclear cells were used for TCR beta sequencing. The Qiagen DNeasy Blood Extraction Kit was used to extract genomic DNA from the blood cell samples. Points the paper makes about the study in general: Linkage disequilibrium might explain the correlated functional status among segregating V segments, but an unknown experimental factor could not be ruled out. Cytomegalovirus status was reported to be diagnosed by the classifier with high specificity and sensitivity in both the original and validation cohorts. The study listed 150 to 200 TCR beta chains as associated with cytomegalovirus. Immune exposure information for the cohort was limited to CMV serostatus. Fewer than 20 rarely observed V segments, including chromosome 9 orphons, were excluded from the earlier analysis of 550 to 700 of the donors because counts were too low. Across donors, most TCR sequences were observed very rarely, whereas some public TCRs were present in many individuals. The authors suggested that the approach could potentially be generalized to other disease states and immunological phenotypes. Specific HLA alleles were associated with 15,000 to 20,000 TCR beta sequences at a false discovery rate of 0.05 in a later analysis. Some IMGT-functional V segments, including TRBV6-2 and TRBV6-3, could not be distinguished by the 87-base-pair reads and were therefore excluded. According to a later analysis, TCR association rates differed among HLA loci, with DRB1 alleles showing the most associated TCRs and HLA-C alleles showing the fewest. In this cohort, only TCR beta chains were sequenced, and detectable features were limited by the absence of alpha or paired-chain data. In a later analysis, several top co-occurrence clusters were reported to appear linked to parvovirus B19, influenza, CMV and Epstein-Barr virus. In an earlier analysis of some 500 of the donors, most TCR beta V segments were observed in productive rearrangements about 90% or about 30% of the time, broadly matching IMGT annotations. A few of the identified cytomegalovirus-associated TCR beta chains were confirmed in vitro to be specific for cytomegalovirus antigens. Sequencing depth was assumed to be roughly uniform across donors in the presence/absence analyses, though that assumption may not hold. A further reported finding was that TCR beta sequences accurately predicted the HLA-A and HLA-B alleles for most subjects in the first cohort. When HLA alleles, especially DR and DQ, strongly co-occurred, attributing TCR associations to individual alleles was difficult. A cluster of highly shared sequence variants was judged likely to be a technical artifact of the sequencing pipeline. Most CMV-associated TCR beta chains appeared to be HLA-restricted in a later analysis, and the HLA associations seemed to be driven largely by CMV exposure. Because HLA typing was missing for some donors at each locus, association tests included only the typed subset. In a later genetic analysis, fewer N-insertions in productive TCRs were reported among donors in an Asian-associated ancestry cluster than the 666-donor mean. In a later genetic analysis, a missense DCLRE1C variant was associated with V-gene and J-gene trimming of TCR beta chains, and the association was replicated in an independent cohort. Compared with equally common non-associated chains, HLA-associated TCR beta chains in a later analysis were more clonally expanded and had lower generation probabilities.

This receptor was obtained from a woman under 30 in good health and CMV-seronegative. Sequencing was carried out using PBMCs. The chain employs TRBV6-4 and TRBJ2-3; TRBD2 aligns with 7 central bases. The CDR3 sequence is CASSDSSGGQYF. The sequenced DNA: TGTGCCAGCAGTGACTCCTCGGGGGGGCAGTATTTT.